The 19 T cell receptor beta chains in this list originate from one sample, sequenced in a study of technical replicates of blood from a handful of donors. Sequencing was performed with immunoSEQ multiplex PCR; in TCRdb, only in-frame clones are kept and a portion is missing. The sample includes 80,000 to 95,000 clones, 90% to 95% seen only once; the top ten take around 0.23%. Sequenced input: T cells isolated from PBMCs. Receptors originate from a human donor in good health.

The chain recombines TRBV6-1 with TRBJ1-2; TRBD1 matches 8 bases. The CDR3 consists of 14 residues. The V and J ends lost 3 bases and 4 bases, in that order; junction bases with no gene match: 4. The germline gives CDR1 MNHNS, CDR2 SASEGT. The CDR3, as DNA: TGTGCCAGCAGTGAGGGACAGGACCTCTATGGCTACACCTTC. It encodes CASSEGQDLYGYTF.

V gene TRBV11-2 combines with J gene TRBJ2-7; possible D gene TRBD1, 6 bases. V was shortened by 1 base and J by 4 bases, with 8 bases between the two germline ends. This CDR3 has 13 amino acids. CDR1 is SGHAT, CDR2 FQNNGV, per germline. The CDR3 region has the DNA TGTGCCAGCAGCTTAGGAGGGGGATACGAGCAGTACTTC. Translating gives CASSLGGGYEQYF.

The chain has TRBV14 and TRBJ2-7, with D possibly being TRBD1 (5 bases). The CDR3 runs 14 residues. CDR1 is SGHDN and CDR2 is FVKESK in the germline V gene. V shed 4 bases and J shed 3 bases, with 13 bases lying between them. As DNA, the CDR3 is TGTGCCAGCAGCCCAGGGCCTTATCTCTACGAGCAGTACTTC. It encodes CASSPGPYLYEQYF.

The chain employs TRBV2 and TRBJ1-6; unclear D gene. V shed 7 bases and J shed 4 bases, with 5 bases lying between them. The CDR3 spans 12 residues. In germline, CDR1 is SNHLY, CDR2 FYNNEI. The CDR3: CASTAYNSPLHF. CDR3 DNA: TGTGCCAGCACCGCGTATAATTCACCCCTCCACTTT.

The V call is TRBV2, the J call TRBJ2-3; tentatively, D is TRBD2 (6 bases). V was cut by 6 bases and J by 6 bases, with 10 bases left in between. CDR3 size: 12 residues. Germline CDR1 reads SNHLY; CDR2 reads FYNNEI. This CDR3 reads CASRGRWDTQYF. Here the CDR3 DNA reads TGTGCCAGCAGGGGGAGGTGGGATACGCAGTATTTT.

The chain is built from TRBV4-1 and TRBJ2-1, with D possibly matching TRBD2 (6 bases). The V gene's germline CDR1 is MGHRA and CDR2 YSYEKL. With 0 bases removed from V and 3 bases from J, the gap between germline ends came to 15 bases. This CDR3 has 17 residues. CDR3 loop: CASSQDMAGWRYNEQFF. The CDR3 coding sequence is TGCGCCAGCAGCCAAGATATGGCGGGGTGGCGCTACAATGAGCAGTTCTTC.

The rearrangement uses TRBV6-6 and TRBJ2-6, with D tentatively TRBD1 (5 bases). The CDR3 length is 15 residues. CDR1 MNHNY and CDR2 SVGAGI come from the germline V gene (reference sequence). The V end was cut by 2 bases, the J end by 1 base, with 6 bases between. CDR3 loop: CASSYDSSGANVLTF. DNA for the CDR3: TGTGCCAGCAGTTACGACAGTTCTGGGGCCAACGTCCTGACTTTC.

The chain carries TRBV7-6 and TRBJ2-7, with TRBD2 identical over 7 bases. The CDR3 is 15 residues long. Losses at the gene ends were 1 base for V and 4 bases for J; bases not matched to a gene: 7. CDR1 is SGHVS and CDR2 is FNYEAQ in the germline V gene. The CDR3 loop reads CASSLGQRDAYEQYF. CDR3 coding DNA: TGTGCCAGCAGCTTAGGTCAGCGGGACGCTTACGAGCAGTACTTC. Based on the CDR3 plus reference TRBV7-6 and TRBJ2-7, the full variable domain is GAGVSQSPRYKVTKRGQDVALRCDPISGHVSLYWYRQALGQGPEFLTYFNYEAQQDKSGLPNDRFSAERPEGSISTLTIQRTEQRDSAMYRCASSLGQRDAYEQYFGPGTRLTVT.

V is TRBV6-5 and J is TRBJ1-2; 7 positions agree with TRBD1. V dropped 5 bases and J dropped 0; count of bases not matched to a gene: 0. The germline V gene encodes CDR1 MNHEY and CDR2 SVGAGI. This CDR3 spans 13 amino acids. The CDR3 DNA is TGTGCCAGCAGTACAGGGGCTAACTATGGCTACACCTTC. It codes for CASSTGANYGYTF.

The CDR3 loop reads CASSIAGTGGYNEQFF. CDR3 bases: TGTGCCAGTAGTATAGCAGGGACAGGGGGCTACAATGAGCAGTTCTTC. This chain uses TRBV19 with TRBJ2-1; 11 nucleotides agree with TRBD1. There are 16 residues in the CDR3. The junction had 2 bases not matched to a gene; V was cut back by 1 base and J by 3 bases. Germline loops: CDR1 LNHDA, CDR2 SQIVND (reference sequence). The complete variable domain, with remaining parts taken from reference TRBV19 and TRBJ2-1, reads DGGITQSPKYLFRKEGQNVTLSCEQNLNHDAMYWYRQDPGQGLRLIYYSQIVNDFQKGDIAEGYSVSREKKESFPLTVTSAQKNPTAFYLCASSIAGTGGYNEQFFGPGTRLTVL.

The chain employs TRBV29-1 and TRBJ1-1, with D possibly being TRBD1 (5 bases). The V gene's germline CDR1 is SQVTM and CDR2 ANQGSEA. V lost 0 bases to trimming and J lost 8 bases, with 10 bases between them. The CDR3 length is 12 residues. The CDR3 DNA follows: TGCAGCGTTGAAGAGCAAAGGACAGAAGCTTTCTTT. Its translation: CSVEEQRTEAFF.

The chain employs TRBV4-1 and TRBJ2-1; 9 nucleotides match TRBD2. Trimming took 1 base from V and 2 from J; bases not matched to a gene: 18. CDR3 length: 21 amino acids. Per the germline V gene, CDR1 is MGHRA and CDR2 is YSYEKL. The CDR3 is CASSQGFSVSGGTVTYNEQFF. The CDR3 DNA reads TGCGCCAGCAGCCAAGGTTTTTCTGTGAGCGGGGGGACCGTGACCTACAATGAGCAGTTCTTC.

The V gene is TRBV7-9, the J gene TRBJ2-5, with 7 bases matching TRBD2. J gave up 2 bases and V 2 bases, and 17 bases lay outside the gene matches. The germline V gene encodes CDR1 SEHNR and CDR2 FQNEAQ (reference sequence). The CDR3 contains 19 residues. This chain's CDR3 is CASSLLSSGRDLRQETQYF. In DNA form, the CDR3 reads TGTGCCAGCAGCTTACTCTCTAGCGGACGGGACCTCAGGCAAGAGACCCAGTACTTC. The full variable domain, with the rest looked up from reference TRBV7-9 and TRBJ2-5, is DTGVSQNPRHKITKRGQNVTFRCDPISEHNRLYWYRQTLGQGPEFLTYFQNEAQLEKSRLLSDRFSAERPKGSFSTLEIQRTEQGDSAMYLCASSLLSSGRDLRQETQYFGPGTRLLVL.

The chain couples TRBV6-5 to TRBJ2-1; 8 positions agree with TRBD2. V lost 0 bases to trimming and J lost 10 bases; unmatched junction nucleotides: 8. The germline V gene has CDR1 MNHEY and CDR2 SVGAGI. The CDR3 loop spans 15 amino acids. CDR3 protein: CASSYSLRTSREQFF. The CDR3 nucleotides are TGTGCCAGCAGTTACTCCTTACGGACTAGCCGAGAGCAGTTCTTC.

The chain couples TRBV6-4 to TRBJ2-1, with D perhaps TRBD2 (5 bases). Trimming took off 1 base at V and 10 bases at J, with 14 bases between the two ends. Germline V gene data show CDR1 as MRHNA and CDR2 as SNTAGT. This CDR3 has 14 amino acids. CDR3 bases: TGTGCCAGCAGTGACTGGTTCGGGTCGGGGGAGCAGTTCTTC. It is translated as CASSDWFGSGEQFF.

The J gene is TRBJ2-5, the V gene TRBV9; TRBD1 matches at 7 bases. The CDR3 totals 14 residues. Germline trimming cut 3 bases from V and 7 bases from J; bases unmatched to any gene: 9. From germline, CDR1 is SGDLS and CDR2 YYNGEE. CDR3 amino acids: CASSGTGTVGTQYF. The DNA of the CDR3 is TGTGCCAGCAGCGGAACCGGGACAGTCGGGACCCAGTACTTC.

The rearrangement joins TRBV7-2 to TRBJ2-1; D unclear. The V end lost 5 bases, the J end lost 4 bases, and 6 bases lay between the germline ends. In germline, CDR1 is SGHTA, CDR2 FQGNSA. The CDR3 consists of 12 residues. Here the CDR3 reads CASSRHYNEQFF. The DNA for the CDR3 is TGTGCCAGCAGCCGACATTACAATGAGCAGTTCTTC.

The chain recombines TRBV19 with TRBJ2-2; the D gene is possibly TRBD2 (5 bases). The germline V and J ends were trimmed by 7 bases and 3 bases, with 21 bases remaining between them. The CDR3 contains 17 residues. Germline V gene lookup returns CDR1 LNHDA and CDR2 SQIVND (reference sequence). The CDR3 DNA reads TGTGCCAGTAAGGTTAAGGTTGAGCGGTACCACACCGGGGAGCTGTTTTTT. Encoded protein: CASKVKVERYHTGELFF.

The CDR3 coding sequence is TGTGCCAGCAGCGTAGAACAGGGGGCCTACGAGCAGTACTTC. Translated, it gives CASSVEQGAYEQYF. The V and J genes are TRBV9 and TRBJ2-7; 8 bases map to TRBD1. This CDR3 comprises 14 residues. V gave up 0 bases and J gave up 2 bases; unmatched junction bases: 1. The germline V gene has CDR1 SGDLS and CDR2 YYNGEE.